This T cell receptor beta chain emerged from a study of PD-1 blockade in classical Hodgkin lymphoma. About the study: Patients were treated with nivolumab at 3 mg/kg, and this was given intravenously every 2 weeks.

All patients relapsed after autologous stem cell transplantation, and brentuximab vedotin exposure varied. Points on this clone: Its antigen is unidentified.

The CDR3 loop spans 14 amino acids. From germline, CDR1 is SEHNR and CDR2 FQNEAQ (reference sequence). V lost 5 bases to trimming and J lost 3 bases, with 13 bases between them. Profiling relied on immunoSEQ multiplex PCR, and the TCRdb table lists in-frame clones only, not all of them. The data contain 13,000 to 15,000 clones, roughly 82% of them singletons. Study-level points and caveats: Compared with healthy donors, newly diagnosed patients reportedly showed lower baseline TCR diversity. By cycle point C4D1, TCR diversity had risen significantly in CD4+ cells (but not CD8+ cells).

The rearrangement joins TRBV7-9 to TRBJ1-1, with a tentative D call TRBD1 (5 bases). This sample comprised peripheral blood mononuclear cells (PBMCs), obtained at baseline. The TCR sequence derives from a human donor with classical Hodgkin lymphoma. The DNA of the CDR3 is TGTGCCAGCAGCCGAATGACGGGGGACACTGAAGCTTTCTTT. It encodes CASSRMTGDTEAFF. Drawing the rest from reference TRBV7-9 and TRBJ1-1, the complete variable domain is DTGVSQNPRHKITKRGQNVTFRCDPISEHNRLYWYRQTLGQGPEFLTYFQNEAQLEKSRLLSDRFSAERPKGSFSTLEIQRTEQGDSAMYLCASSRMTGDTEAFFGQGTRLTVV.